Below, 21 T cell receptor beta chains from the same sample are listed, as sequenced in a study of CD8+ T cells in alopecia areata. It was cDNA, reverse transcribed from extracted RNA, that served as the sequencing template. Using immunoSEQ multiplex PCR, the repertoire was profiled, and TCRdb retains in-frame clones only, with some absent. The data hold about 120,000 clones, with about 50% observed a single time. Sequencing input: NKG2D-low CD8+ T cells sorted from blood. Receptors were obtained from a human donor with alopecia areata.

This chain links TRBV30 with TRBJ2-3; 10 bases are a match to TRBD2. V was pared by 2 bases and J by 3 bases, with 2 bases of the junction left unmatched. This CDR3 contains 14 residues. The germline V gene encodes CDR1 GTSNPN and CDR2 SVGIG (reference sequence). CDR3 in amino acids: CAWSLSGRTDTQYF. DNA for the CDR3: TGTGCCTGGAGTCTTAGCGGGAGGACAGATACGCAGTATTTT. The full variable domain, its missing parts supplied by reference TRBV30 and TRBJ2-3, is SQTIHQWPATLVQPVGSPLSLECTVEGTSNPNLYWYRQAAGRGLQLLFYSVGIGQISSEVPQNLSASRPQDRQFILSSKKLLLSDSGFYLCAWSLSGRTDTQYFGPGTRLTVL.

This clone was observed a handful of times. The chain couples TRBV29-1 to TRBJ1-1; the D is unclear. Germline V CDR1 and CDR2: SQVTM, ANQGSEA. The CDR3 has 10 residues. CDR3 nucleotide sequence: TGCAGTGCGGTTGGCGCAGAAGCTTTCTTT. This translates into CSAVGAEAFF.

The chain recombines TRBV4-1 with TRBJ2-5; possibly TRBD2 for D (5 bases). The CDR3 loop spans 13 amino acids. Germline CDR1 MGHRA, CDR2 YSYEKL. The germline V and J ends were trimmed by 7 bases and 4 bases, with 13 bases remaining between them. CDR3 in DNA: TGCGCCAGCAATAACGGGGAAGGAGAGACCCAGTACTTC. Residues: CASNNGEGETQYF.

The sample holds one count of this clone. The genes are TRBV29-1 and TRBJ2-7; D is possibly TRBD2 (5 bases). The germline V gene has CDR1 SQVTM and CDR2 ANQGSEA. Trimming cost V 8 bases and J 0 bases, with 11 bases left between them. The CDR3 totals 12 residues. The CDR3 loop is CSWERDSYEQYF. CDR3 sequence (DNA): TGCAGCTGGGAGAGGGACTCCTACGAGCAGTACTTC.

Comment on this clone: The same CDR3 arises from other DNA sequences in this sample as well. J is TRBJ2-7 and V is TRBV9; TRBD1 agrees at 7 bases. This CDR3 has 14 residues. Germline-derived CDR1 and CDR2 are SGDLS and YYNGEE. V lost 0 bases to trimming and J lost 2 bases; unmatched junction nucleotides: 2. This CDR3 is CASSVGTGPYEQYF. The CDR3 nucleotides are TGTGCCAGCAGCGTAGGGACAGGCCCCTACGAGCAGTACTTC.

This clone has a handful of counts. Additional DNA sequences in this sample encode the identical CDR3. V gene TRBV29-1 combines with J gene TRBJ1-1; D is uncertain. The CDR3 runs to 12 residues. Germline V CDR1 and CDR2: SQVTM, ANQGSEA. V lost 5 bases and J 2 bases, leaving 9 bases between the germline ends. The CDR3 loop reads CSVRTGNTEAFF. CDR3 nucleotide sequence: TGCAGCGTTAGAACGGGAAACACTGAAGCTTTCTTT.

The chain joins TRBV30 to TRBJ2-2; D unclear. The germline V gene encodes CDR1 GTSNPN and CDR2 SVGIG (reference sequence). V gave up 1 base and J gave up 2 bases, with 5 bases separating them. The CDR3 consists of 13 residues. The CDR3 DNA is TGTGCCTGGAGTGCCTTAAACACCGGGGAGCTGTTTTTT. Amino acid sequence: CAWSALNTGELFF.

The chain uses TRBV7-8 and TRBJ2-3, with no clear D. From germline, CDR1 is SGHVS and CDR2 FQNEAQ. The V gene lost 6 bases and the J gene lost 4 bases, with 14 bases spanning the gap. The CDR3 covers 14 residues. The CDR3 region has the DNA TGTGCCAGCAGGACACTCTCCCCCTCAGATACGCAGTATTTT. This sequence encodes CASRTLSPSDTQYF. Looking up the rest from reference TRBV7-8 and TRBJ2-3 gives the full variable domain: GAGVSQSPRYKVAKRGQDVALRCDPISGHVSLFWYQQALGQGPEFLTYFQNEAQLDKSGLPSDRFFAERPEGSVSTLKIQRTQQEDSAVYLCASRTLSPSDTQYFGPGTRLTVL.

The V and J genes are TRBV6-5 and TRBJ2-7, with 9 bases matching TRBD1. From germline, CDR1 is MNHEY and CDR2 SVGAGI. CDR3 length equals 14 residues. The ends lost 4 bases at V and 2 bases at J; junction bases unmatched: 3. The chain's CDR3 is CASSSGTGTYEQYF. The CDR3 DNA follows: TGTGCCAGCAGTTCCGGGACAGGGACCTACGAGCAGTACTTC.

This clone was found a few times. The J gene is TRBJ1-1, the V gene TRBV29-1; 10 bases line up with TRBD1. This CDR3 has 12 residues. The V gene end was trimmed by 3 bases and the J gene end by 8 bases; junction bases not matched to a gene: 3. CDR1 and CDR2 from the germline V gene are SQVTM and ANQGSEA. The CDR3 nucleotides are TGCAGCGTTGATGCGGGACAGGGGGAAGCTTTCTTT. The encoded protein is CSVDAGQGEAFF.

V gene TRBV27 combines with J gene TRBJ1-1, with D unclear. CDR1 is MNHEY and CDR2 is SMNVEV in the germline V gene (reference sequence). V was shortened by 5 bases and J by 8 bases, with 9 bases between the two germline ends. This CDR3 region has 11 residues. In nucleotides, the CDR3 is TGTGCCAGCAGTGGGAGCCAAGAAGCTTTCTTT. This gives the protein CASSGSQEAFF.

The genes are TRBV30 and TRBJ1-4; D remains unclear. CDR1 GTSNPN and CDR2 SVGIG come from the germline V gene (reference sequence). Trimming removed 2 bases from V and 8 bases from J, with 9 bases in between. The CDR3 totals 12 residues. CDR3 DNA sequence: TGTGCCTGGAGTAGGATGGGGGAAAAACTGTTTTTT. Translated: CAWSRMGEKLFF.

CDR3 region: CASSGGLEQYF. The CDR3 DNA is TGTGCCAGCAGCGGGGGCCTCGAGCAGTACTTC. The chain recombines TRBV28 with TRBJ2-7, with D possibly called TRBD1 or TRBD2 (6 bases each). The germline V gene encodes CDR1 MDHEN and CDR2 SYDVKM. Trimming left V 6 bases short and J 6 bases short, with 9 bases between. This CDR3 comprises 11 residues.

CDR3 nucleotide sequence: TGCAGCGCGGACAGCAACACTGAAGCTTTCTTT. It translates to CSADSNTEAFF. V and J are TRBV29-1 and TRBJ1-1; D possibly corresponds to TRBD1 (6 bases). Trimming left V 7 bases short and J 2 bases short, with 8 bases between. This CDR3 is 11 amino acids long. Germline lookup yields CDR1 SQVTM and CDR2 ANQGSEA. Filled out from reference TRBV29-1 and TRBJ1-1, the complete variable domain reads SAVISQKPSRDICQRGTSLTIQCQVDSQVTMMFWYRQQPGQSLTLIATANQGSEATYESGFVIDKFPISRPNLTFSTLTVSNMSPEDSSIYLCSADSNTEAFFGQGTRLTVV.

V is TRBV30 and J is TRBJ2-5; D is uncertain. V was shortened by 2 bases and J by 4 bases, with 14 bases between the two germline ends. Germline V gene data show CDR1 as GTSNPN and CDR2 as SVGIG (reference sequence). The CDR3 loop spans 14 amino acids. The CDR3 here is CAWSTFGPGETQYF. In nucleotides, the CDR3 is TGTGCCTGGAGTACTTTTGGACCAGGAGAGACCCAGTACTTC.

DNA for the CDR3: TGCAGCGTTCCGGTCGATACGCAGTATTTT. Its translation is CSVPVDTQYF. The V and J genes are TRBV29-1 and TRBJ2-3; no clear D gene. The CDR3 contains 10 residues. Germline loops: CDR1 SQVTM, CDR2 ANQGSEA. Trimming shortened V by 5 bases and J by 6 bases, and 6 bases separated the two germline ends.

This chain uses TRBV5-4 with TRBJ2-5; TRBD2 matches at 8 bases. CDR1 and CDR2 (germline): SGHNT, YYREEE (reference sequence). The CDR3 runs to 13 residues. Trimming cost V 7 bases and J 5 bases; bases outside gene matches: 7. The CDR3 loop is CASAPAGVETQYF. The CDR3 region has the DNA TGTGCCAGCGCTCCAGCGGGAGTGGAGACCCAGTACTTC.

About this clone: The sample holds other DNA sequences that translate to the same CDR3. This chain links TRBV27 with TRBJ1-1; D ambiguous. With 3 bases removed from V and 5 bases from J, the gap between germline ends came to 4 bases. The CDR3 runs to 11 residues. From germline, CDR1 is MNHEY and CDR2 SMNVEV (reference sequence). The CDR3 reads CASSFGTEAFF. In nucleotides, the CDR3 is TGTGCCAGCAGTTTCGGTACTGAAGCTTTCTTT.

The rearrangement joins TRBV29-1 to TRBJ1-4, with D perhaps matching TRBD1 (5 bases). Trimming pared 3 bases from V and 8 bases from J, leaving 13 bases between. This CDR3 has 13 amino acids. Germline loops: CDR1 SQVTM, CDR2 ANQGSEA. The CDR3 nucleotides are TGCAGCGTTGATCTGGGGGAGGGAGAAAAACTGTTTTTT. It translates to CSVDLGEGEKLFF.

This clone came up many times. This CDR3 is CASLAGGPTDTQYF. As DNA, the CDR3 is TGTGCCAGCCTAGCGGGGGGGCCCACAGATACGCAGTATTTT. The chain is built from TRBV2 and TRBJ2-3; 12 bases line up with TRBD2. The germline CDR1 and CDR2 sequences are SNHLY and FYNNEI. CDR3 size: 14 residues. The trim removed 8 bases at V and 2 bases at J, leaving 2 bases unmatched.

The chain joins TRBV5-4 to TRBJ1-1; D not certain. The CDR3 spans 15 residues. Germline-derived CDR1 and CDR2 are SGHNT and YYREEE (reference sequence). V dropped 4 bases and J dropped 1 base, with 14 bases sitting between them. CDR3 amino acids: CASSGAYKGNTEAFF. Here the CDR3 DNA reads TGTGCCAGCAGCGGAGCCTACAAAGGGAACACTGAAGCTTTCTTT.